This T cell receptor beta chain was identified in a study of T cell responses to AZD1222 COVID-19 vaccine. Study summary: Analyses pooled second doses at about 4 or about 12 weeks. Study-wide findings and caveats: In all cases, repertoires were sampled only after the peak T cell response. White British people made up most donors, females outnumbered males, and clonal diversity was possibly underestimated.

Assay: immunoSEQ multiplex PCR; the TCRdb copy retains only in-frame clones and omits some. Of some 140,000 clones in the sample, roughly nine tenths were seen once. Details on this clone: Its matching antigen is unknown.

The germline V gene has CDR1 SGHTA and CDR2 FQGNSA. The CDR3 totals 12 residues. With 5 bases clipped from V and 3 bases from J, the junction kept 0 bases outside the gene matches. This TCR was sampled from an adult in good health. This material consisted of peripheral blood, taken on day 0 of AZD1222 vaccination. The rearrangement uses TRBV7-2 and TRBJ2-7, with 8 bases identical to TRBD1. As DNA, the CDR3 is TGTGCCAGCAGCGGACAGGGCTACGAGCAGTACTTC. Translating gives CASSGQGYEQYF.